Included here is one T cell receptor (beta chain) sequence, with context. Assay used: immunoSEQ multiplex PCR; TCRdb lists only in-frame clones, some missing. The sample holds around 300,000 clones; roughly 90% are singletons and the top ten take less than 3.5%. This specimen comes from a study of blood T cell repertoires in COVID-19. At the level of the study: T cells, B-cell-depleted T cells, or PBMCs supplied cDNA or gDNA.

The CDR3 loop spans 14 amino acids. Trimming stripped 0 bases from V and 6 bases from J, with 9 bases between. The germline V gene has CDR1 MNHEY and CDR2 SVGAGI. This receptor was taken from a woman aged 25 to 45 with COVID-19, enrolled during active disease. The V call is TRBV6-5, the J call TRBJ1-5; no clear D gene. Sequencing was performed on peripheral blood. CDR3 region: CASSYSRAAQPQHF. CDR3 DNA: TGTGCCAGCAGTTACTCGAGGGCGGCTCAGCCCCAGCATTTT.